The clone carrying this T cell receptor beta chain was recorded a few times. Antigen specificity is unknown. This sample was included in a study of CD8+ T cells in alopecia areata. The overall study: Tofacitinib therapy lasting 6 to 18 months was followed by 6 months off drug. Study findings and constraints: Scalp samples also yield sequences from resident alphabeta T cells of normal skin.

The treatment here: oral pan-JAK inhibitor, 5-10 mg twice daily. Lesional scalp punch biopsies and peripheral blood came from alopecia areata patients. Extracted RNA was reverse transcribed into cDNA, the sequencing template. The table came from immunoSEQ multiplex PCR; TCRdb's copy has only in-frame clones and leaves some out. Counted here are fewer than 250,000 clones, 35% to 40% occurring once; the ten biggest clones make up 0.4% to 0.55%. The V gene lost 0 bases and the J gene lost 4 bases, with 9 bases spanning the gap. The CDR3 runs 14 residues. Per the germline V gene, CDR1 is SEHNR and CDR2 is FQNEAQ (reference sequence).

The chain uses TRBV7-9 and TRBJ1-1; D might be TRBD1 (6 bases). The sequencing here drew on CD4+ T cells sorted from blood, taken at approximately week 30, from a patient treated with tofacitinib. The TCR comes from a human donor with alopecia areata. CDR3 DNA: TGTGCCAGCAGCTTAGCAGGGACAACCACTGAAGCTTTCTTT. Translated, it gives CASSLAGTTTEAFF.